Below, one TCR beta chain is given with its context. How the authors handled the data: Reference gene primer amplification in the assay estimated nucleated cell counts. The protocol was immunoSEQ multiplex PCR, while the TCRdb copy is restricted to in-frame clones and leaves out a portion. V, J and clone size are those of that table, while D and trimming were read from the DNA. The sample records approximately 52,000 clones, around 88% being singletons. The data stem from a study of blood T cell repertoires in COVID-19. Across the study: Spain, Italy and the United States supplied samples that represented acute and convalescent COVID-19. Sample material is recorded as cDNA or gDNA derived from T cells, B-cell-depleted T cells, or PBMCs.

Germline V gene data show CDR1 as SGHVS and CDR2 as FQNEAQ. J was trimmed by 3 bases and V by 1 base; bases with no gene match: 3. The CDR3 spans 14 residues. The chain combines TRBV7-8 with TRBJ2-7, with 7 bases lining up with TRBD1. Sequencing used peripheral blood. The receptor was isolated from a man aged 55-75 years with acute or convalescent COVID-19. CDR3 sequence reads: CASSLVQGSYEQYF. The DNA for the CDR3 is TGTGCCAGCAGCTTAGTACAGGGGAGCTACGAGCAGTACTTC.